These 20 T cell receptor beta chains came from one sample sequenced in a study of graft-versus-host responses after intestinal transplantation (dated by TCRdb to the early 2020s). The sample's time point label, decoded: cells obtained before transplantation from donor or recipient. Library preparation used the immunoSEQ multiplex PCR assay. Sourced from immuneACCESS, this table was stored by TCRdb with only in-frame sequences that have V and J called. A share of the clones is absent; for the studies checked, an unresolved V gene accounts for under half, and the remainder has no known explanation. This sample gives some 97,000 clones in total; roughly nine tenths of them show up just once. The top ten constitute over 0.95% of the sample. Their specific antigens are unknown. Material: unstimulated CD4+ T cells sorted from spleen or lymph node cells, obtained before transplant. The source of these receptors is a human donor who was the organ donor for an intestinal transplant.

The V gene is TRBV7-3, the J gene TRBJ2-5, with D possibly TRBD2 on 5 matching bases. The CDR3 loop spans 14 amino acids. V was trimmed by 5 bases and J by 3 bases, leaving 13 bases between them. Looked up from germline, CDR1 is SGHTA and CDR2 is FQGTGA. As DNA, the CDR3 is TGTGCCAGCAGCCCTCATAGCGCCGAAGAGACCCAGTACTTC. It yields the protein CASSPHSAEETQYF.

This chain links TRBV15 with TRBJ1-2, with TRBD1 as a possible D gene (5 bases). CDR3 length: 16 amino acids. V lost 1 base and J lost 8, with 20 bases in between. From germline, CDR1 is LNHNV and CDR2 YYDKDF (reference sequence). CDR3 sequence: CATSRGSPGTGEGYTF. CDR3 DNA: TGTGCCACCAGCAGAGGTTCTCCAGGCACAGGAGAAGGCTACACCTTC.

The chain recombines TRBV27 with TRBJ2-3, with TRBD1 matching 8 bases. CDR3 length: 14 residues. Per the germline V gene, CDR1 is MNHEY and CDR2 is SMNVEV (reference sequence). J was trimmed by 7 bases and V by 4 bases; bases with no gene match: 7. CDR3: CASSSTRGRYTQYF. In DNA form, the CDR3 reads TGTGCCAGCAGTTCTACCAGGGGGCGATATACGCAGTATTTT.

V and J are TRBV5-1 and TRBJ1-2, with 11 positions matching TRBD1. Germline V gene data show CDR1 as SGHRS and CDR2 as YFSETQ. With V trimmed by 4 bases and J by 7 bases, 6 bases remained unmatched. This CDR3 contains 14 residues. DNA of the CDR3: TGCGCCAGCAGCCCAGGACAGGGGGCAGGTGGCTACACCTTC. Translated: CASSPGQGAGGYTF.

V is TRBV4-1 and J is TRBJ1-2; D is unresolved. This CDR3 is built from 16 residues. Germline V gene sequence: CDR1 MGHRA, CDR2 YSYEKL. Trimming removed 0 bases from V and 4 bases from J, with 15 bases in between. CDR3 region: CASSQEGIQVSYGYTF. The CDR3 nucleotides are TGCGCCAGCAGCCAAGAGGGAATTCAGGTCTCCTATGGCTACACCTTC.

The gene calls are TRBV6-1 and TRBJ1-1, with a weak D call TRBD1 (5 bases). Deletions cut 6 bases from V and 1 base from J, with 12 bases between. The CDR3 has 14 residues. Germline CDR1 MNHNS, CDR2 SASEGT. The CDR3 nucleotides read TGTGCCAGCAGGGAGGGACGGGCGAACACTGAAGCTTTCTTT. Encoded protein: CASREGRANTEAFF.

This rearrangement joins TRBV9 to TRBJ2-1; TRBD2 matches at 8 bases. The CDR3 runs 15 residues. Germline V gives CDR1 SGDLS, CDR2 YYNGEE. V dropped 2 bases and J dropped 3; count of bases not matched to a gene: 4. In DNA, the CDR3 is TGTGCCAGCAGCGTTTTTGCGGGGGGCTACAATGAGCAGTTCTTC. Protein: CASSVFAGGYNEQFF.

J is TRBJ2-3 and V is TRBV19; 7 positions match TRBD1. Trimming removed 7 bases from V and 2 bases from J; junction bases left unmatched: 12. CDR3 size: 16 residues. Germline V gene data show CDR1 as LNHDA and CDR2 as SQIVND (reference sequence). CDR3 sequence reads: CASTSTTGLFTDTQYF. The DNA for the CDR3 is TGTGCCAGTACCTCGACGACAGGGCTATTCACAGATACGCAGTATTTT.

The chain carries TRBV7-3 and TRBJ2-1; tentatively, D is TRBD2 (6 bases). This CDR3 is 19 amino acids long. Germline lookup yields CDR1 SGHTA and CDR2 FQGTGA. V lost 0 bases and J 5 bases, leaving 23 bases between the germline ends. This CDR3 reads CASSLTSLGLMEGHNEQFF. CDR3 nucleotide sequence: TGTGCCAGCAGCTTAACGTCCCTAGGTCTCATGGAGGGACACAATGAGCAGTTCTTC. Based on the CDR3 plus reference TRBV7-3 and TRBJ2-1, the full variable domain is GAGVSQTPSNKVTEKGKYVELRCDPISGHTALYWYRQSLGQGPEFLIYFQGTGAADDSGLPNDRFFAVRPEGSVSTLKIQRTERGDSAVYLCASSLTSLGLMEGHNEQFFGPGTRLTVL.

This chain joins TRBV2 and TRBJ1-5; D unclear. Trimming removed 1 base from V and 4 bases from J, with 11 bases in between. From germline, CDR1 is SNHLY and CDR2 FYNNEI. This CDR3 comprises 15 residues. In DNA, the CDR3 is TGTGCCAGCAGTGAAGACCCGGGAAGAAATCAGCCCCAGCATTTT. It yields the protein CASSEDPGRNQPQHF.

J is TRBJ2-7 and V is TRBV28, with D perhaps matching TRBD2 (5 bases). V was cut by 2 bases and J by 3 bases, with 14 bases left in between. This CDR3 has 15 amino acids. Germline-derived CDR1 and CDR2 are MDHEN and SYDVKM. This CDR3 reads CASSLNPGSLYEQYF. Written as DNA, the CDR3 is TGTGCCAGCAGTTTAAACCCGGGGTCCCTCTACGAGCAGTACTTC. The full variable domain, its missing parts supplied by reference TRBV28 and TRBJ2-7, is DVKVTQSSRYLVKRTGEKVFLECVQDMDHENMFWYRQDPGLGLRLIYFSYDVKMKEKGDIPEGYSVSREKKERFSLILESASTNQTSMYLCASSLNPGSLYEQYFGPGTRLTVT.

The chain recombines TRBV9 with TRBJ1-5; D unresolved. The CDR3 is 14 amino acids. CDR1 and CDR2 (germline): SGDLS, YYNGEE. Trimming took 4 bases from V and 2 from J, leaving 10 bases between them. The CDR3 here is CASSPLEGNQPQHF. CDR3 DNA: TGTGCCAGCAGCCCCCTCGAGGGCAATCAGCCCCAGCATTTT.

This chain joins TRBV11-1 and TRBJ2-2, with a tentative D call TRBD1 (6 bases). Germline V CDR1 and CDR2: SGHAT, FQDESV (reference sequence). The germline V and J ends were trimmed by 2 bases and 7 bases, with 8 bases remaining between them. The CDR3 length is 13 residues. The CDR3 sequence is CASSLQGGGELFF. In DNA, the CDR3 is TGTGCCAGCAGCTTACAAGGGGGCGGGGAGCTGTTTTTT.

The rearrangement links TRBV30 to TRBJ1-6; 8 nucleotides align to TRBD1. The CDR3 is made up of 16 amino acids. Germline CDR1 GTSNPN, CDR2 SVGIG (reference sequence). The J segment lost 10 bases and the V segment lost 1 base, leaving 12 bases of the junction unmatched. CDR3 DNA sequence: TGTGCCTGGAGTGCCCCCGGGCAGGGGGCCGTCTCACCCCTCCACTTT. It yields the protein CAWSAPGQGAVSPLHF.

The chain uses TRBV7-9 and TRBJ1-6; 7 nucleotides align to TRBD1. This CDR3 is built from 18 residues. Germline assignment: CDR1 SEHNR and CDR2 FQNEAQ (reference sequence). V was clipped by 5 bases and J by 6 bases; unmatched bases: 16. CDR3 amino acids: CASSPTGVPGQLNSPLHF. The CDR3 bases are TGTGCCAGCAGCCCAACGGGAGTTCCGGGACAGCTTAATTCACCCCTCCACTTT.

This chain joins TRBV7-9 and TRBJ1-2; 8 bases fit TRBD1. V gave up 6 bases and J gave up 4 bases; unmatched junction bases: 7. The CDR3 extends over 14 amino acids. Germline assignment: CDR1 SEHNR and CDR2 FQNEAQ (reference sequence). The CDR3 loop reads CASSRQGPFYGYTF. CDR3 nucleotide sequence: TGTGCCAGCAGTCGACAGGGGCCCTTCTATGGCTACACCTTC.

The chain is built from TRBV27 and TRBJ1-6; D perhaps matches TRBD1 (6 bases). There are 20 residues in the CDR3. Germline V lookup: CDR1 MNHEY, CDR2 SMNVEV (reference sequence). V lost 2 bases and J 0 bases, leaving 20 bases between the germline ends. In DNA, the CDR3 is TGTGCCAGCAGTTTAAGGGGGGAGACAGGCGCAAGCTCCTATAATTCACCCCTCCACTTT. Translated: CASSLRGETGASSYNSPLHF.

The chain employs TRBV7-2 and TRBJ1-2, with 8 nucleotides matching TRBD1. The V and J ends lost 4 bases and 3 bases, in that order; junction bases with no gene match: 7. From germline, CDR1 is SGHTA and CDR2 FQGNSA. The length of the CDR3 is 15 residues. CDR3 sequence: CASSSGQGQDYGYTF. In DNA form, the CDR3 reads TGTGCCAGCAGCTCTGGACAGGGACAGGACTATGGCTACACCTTC.

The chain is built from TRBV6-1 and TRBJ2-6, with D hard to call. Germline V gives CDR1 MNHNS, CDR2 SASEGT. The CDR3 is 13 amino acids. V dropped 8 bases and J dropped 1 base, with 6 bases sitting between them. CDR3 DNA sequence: TGTGCCAGCTGCAGGTCTGGGGCCAACGTCCTGACTTTC. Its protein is CASCRSGANVLTF.

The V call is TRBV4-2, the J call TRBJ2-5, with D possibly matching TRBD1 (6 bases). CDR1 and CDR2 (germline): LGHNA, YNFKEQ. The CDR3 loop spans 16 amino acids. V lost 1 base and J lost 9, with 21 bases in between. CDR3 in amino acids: CASSQGLLGARAPQYF. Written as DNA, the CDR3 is TGTGCCAGCAGCCAAGGTCTTTTGGGGGCCCGGGCGCCCCAGTACTTC.